The 25 T cell receptor beta chains below were found in one sample sequenced in a study of T cell responses to AZD1222 COVID-19 vaccine. The protocol was immunoSEQ multiplex PCR, while the TCRdb copy is restricted to in-frame clones and leaves out a portion. The repertoire consists of roughly 110,000 clones, with around 88% occurring once and the leading ten covering about 6.8%. Here the sequenced sample was peripheral blood, taken 28 days after the second AZD1222 dose. Receptors originate from an adult who received the AZD1222 COVID-19 vaccine.

This chain connects TRBV5-1 to TRBJ1-4, with unresolved D. Trimming removed 4 bases at V and 3 bases at J, with 19 bases between. The CDR3 spans 17 residues. Germline values: CDR1 SGHRS, CDR2 YFSETQ. CDR3 in amino acids: CASSALPPGSANEKLFF. CDR3 DNA: TGCGCCAGCAGCGCCCTCCCCCCTGGCTCGGCTAATGAAAAACTGTTTTTT.

The chain combines TRBV5-6 with TRBJ1-2; D is ambiguous. Germline V gene lookup returns CDR1 SGHDT and CDR2 YYEEEE. The CDR3 is 13 residues long. The V end lost 0 bases, the J end lost 5 bases, and 8 bases lay between the germline ends. The DNA for the CDR3 is TGTGCCAGCAGCTTGGGAAGGGATTATGGCTACACCTTC. Translated: CASSLGRDYGYTF. Variable domain in full (rest from reference TRBV5-6 and TRBJ1-2): DAGVTQSPTHLIKTRGQQVTLRCSPKSGHDTVSWYQQALGQGPQFIFQYYEEEERQRGNFPDRFSGHQFPNYSSELNVNALLLGDSALYLCASSLGRDYGYTFGSGTRLTVV.

The CDR3 region is CASTLGGGQETQYF. DNA of the CDR3: TGTGCCAGCACCCTCGGCGGGGGGCAAGAGACCCAGTACTTC. The chain links TRBV7-8 to TRBJ2-5; the match to TRBD2 covers 8 bases. J gave up 2 bases and V 7 bases, and 6 bases lay outside the gene matches. Germline V lookup: CDR1 SGHVS, CDR2 FQNEAQ. The CDR3 runs 14 residues.

The chain is built from TRBV25-1 and TRBJ1-3; D possibly corresponds to TRBD1 (6 bases). This CDR3 has 11 amino acids. Germline V gives CDR1 MGHDK, CDR2 SYGVNS. The CDR3 nucleotides read TGTAGTGGGACATCTGGAAACACCATATATTTT. Encoded protein: CSGTSGNTIYF.

This clone has just one count. This sequence joins TRBV9 and TRBJ1-1, with 10 bases matching TRBD1. Germline assignment: CDR1 SGDLS and CDR2 YYNGEE. This CDR3 spans 17 amino acids. V trimming: 4 bases; J trimming: 3 bases; junction bases outside the gene matches: 12. The DNA for the CDR3 is TGTGCCAGCAGCACTCACCGGGACAGGGGTTTTTACACTGAAGCTTTCTTT. Translating it yields CASSTHRDRGFYTEAFF.

The rearrangement links TRBV28 to TRBJ2-7; a weak D match, TRBD1 (6 bases). Germline values: CDR1 MDHEN, CDR2 SYDVKM. This CDR3 spans 14 amino acids. V was shortened by 6 bases and J by 3 bases, with 15 bases between the two germline ends. CDR3 nucleotides: TGTGCCAGCAGCTCAGGGGCAGGGGACTACGAGCAGTACTTC. This encodes CASSSGAGDYEQYF. The full variable domain, rest sourced from reference TRBV28 and TRBJ2-7, is DVKVTQSSRYLVKRTGEKVFLECVQDMDHENMFWYRQDPGLGLRLIYFSYDVKMKEKGDIPEGYSVSREKKERFSLILESASTNQTSMYLCASSSGAGDYEQYFGPGTRLTVT.

This chain connects TRBV6-2 or TRBV6-3 to TRBJ1-2; D is undetermined. The V gene's germline CDR1 is MNHEY and CDR2 SVGEGT. V lost 0 bases, J lost 8 bases, and 10 bases lay in between. There are 13 residues in the CDR3. The CDR3 region has the DNA TGTGCCAGCAGTTACTCGGTCATAGGAGGCTACACCTTC. Translating gives CASSYSVIGGYTF.

As regards this clone: The same CDR3 arises from other DNA sequences in this sample as well. The chain recombines TRBV7-9 with TRBJ1-1, with 9 bases that match TRBD1. The CDR3 totals 13 residues. Germline CDR1 and CDR2: SEHNR and FQNEAQ (reference sequence). The junction had 3 bases not matched to a gene; V was cut back by 5 bases and J by 5 bases. CDR3 bases: TGTGCCAGCAGCCTAGGACAGGGGACTGAAGCTTTCTTT. As protein: CASSLGQGTEAFF.

The gene calls are TRBV5-1 and TRBJ2-3; D is undetermined. The CDR3 length is 14 residues. V was trimmed by 0 bases and J by 3 bases, leaving 8 bases between them. Germline loops: CDR1 SGHRS, CDR2 YFSETQ. The CDR3 nucleotides read TGCGCCAGCAGCTTGGGGCAGGTAACAGATACGCAGTATTTT. Its protein is CASSLGQVTDTQYF.

CDR3 residues: CATSDPGRTYEQYF. For the CDR3, the DNA is TGTGCCACCAGTGACCCCGGACGGACCTACGAGCAGTACTTC. V and J are TRBV24-1 and TRBJ2-7; D unresolved. The CDR3 sequence is 14 residues long. V was shortened by 4 bases and J by 2 bases, with 11 bases between the two germline ends. From germline, CDR1 is KGHDR and CDR2 SFDVKD.

The V and J genes are TRBV19 and TRBJ1-3; D not certain. The V and J ends lost 1 base and 4 bases respectively, with 5 bases between them. CDR1 is LNHDA and CDR2 is SQIVND in the germline V gene (reference sequence). The CDR3 is 13 amino acids. CDR3 in DNA: TGTGCCAGTAGTATAGTGTTGGGAAACACCATATATTTT. It encodes CASSIVLGNTIYF.

This chain uses TRBV11-3 with TRBJ2-5; 8 bases line up with TRBD1. In germline, CDR1 is SGHNT, CDR2 YENEEA. CDR3 length: 14 amino acids. V was pared by 5 bases and J by 2 bases, with 4 bases of the junction left unmatched. The CDR3 region has the DNA TGTGCCAGCAGCCCGGGACAGGAGCAAGAGACCCAGTACTTC. Its protein is CASSPGQEQETQYF.

This chain joins TRBV29-1 and TRBJ1-2; no clear D. V lost 4 bases and J lost 1, with 10 bases in between. This CDR3 is built from 13 residues. Germline loops: CDR1 SQVTM, CDR2 ANQGSEA. The CDR3 region is CSVGGEINYGYTF. CDR3 sequence (DNA): TGCAGCGTTGGCGGGGAGATTAACTATGGCTACACCTTC.

This chain links TRBV18 with TRBJ1-3; no clear D gene. The CDR3 sequence is 16 residues long. Deletions cut 2 bases from V and 0 bases from J, with 11 bases between. Germline loops: CDR1 KGHSH, CDR2 LQKENI. The CDR3 is CASSPDQLRSGNTIYF. In nucleotides, the CDR3 is TGTGCCAGCTCACCAGACCAGCTTCGCTCTGGAAACACCATATATTTT.

The chain has TRBV6-5 and TRBJ2-7; unclear D gene. Germline CDR1 reads MNHEY; CDR2 reads SVGAGI. This CDR3 spans 11 amino acids. V was cut by 7 bases and J by 2 bases, with 6 bases left in between. CDR3 sequence reads: CASTEAYEQYF. DNA for the CDR3: TGTGCCAGCACCGAAGCCTACGAGCAGTACTTC.

The rearrangement joins TRBV11-3 to TRBJ2-3; 9 bases align to TRBD2. The V gene's germline CDR1 is SGHNT and CDR2 YENEEA. This CDR3 spans 14 amino acids. V shed 1 base and J 7 bases; nucleotides not matched to a gene: 3. Here the CDR3 DNA reads TGTGCCAGCAGCTTAGGCGGGGGGGCCAATACGCAGTATTTT. Encoded protein: CASSLGGGANTQYF.

This chain links TRBV28 with TRBJ2-3; no definite D call. Trimming took off 6 bases at V and 4 bases at J, with 17 bases between the two ends. Germline V gene lookup returns CDR1 MDHEN and CDR2 SYDVKM. The CDR3 loop spans 15 amino acids. The CDR3 is CASSPDLHSPDTQYF. The DNA of the CDR3 is TGTGCCAGCAGCCCCGACCTACACAGTCCAGATACGCAGTATTTT.

The chain has TRBV24-1 and TRBJ2-6; unclear D gene. The CDR3 consists of 15 residues. V was cut by 4 bases and J by 0 bases, with 6 bases left in between. The germline gives CDR1 KGHDR, CDR2 SFDVKD. CDR3 nucleotide sequence: TGTGCCACCAGTGACAGCACCTCTGGGGCCAACGTCCTGACTTTC. The encoded protein is CATSDSTSGANVLTF.

The chain links TRBV29-1 to TRBJ2-7, with 9 nucleotides matching TRBD1. V dropped 6 bases and J dropped 6; count of bases not matched to a gene: 12. The length of the CDR3 is 14 residues. From germline, CDR1 is SQVTM and CDR2 ANQGSEA. This CDR3 reads CSVDEWGQGGEQYF. Written as DNA, the CDR3 is TGCAGCGTAGACGAATGGGGACAGGGAGGCGAGCAGTACTTC.

The rearrangement joins TRBV28 to TRBJ1-3; 8 nucleotides line up with TRBD1. Germline V lookup: CDR1 MDHEN, CDR2 SYDVKM. This CDR3 spans 13 amino acids. Trimming cost V 3 bases and J 7 bases; bases outside gene matches: 2. The CDR3 is CASSFQGANTIYF. The CDR3 DNA follows: TGTGCCAGCAGTTTTCAGGGGGCCAACACCATATATTTT.

The rearrangement joins TRBV6-5 to TRBJ2-5; 7 positions agree with TRBD2. The V and J ends lost 10 bases and 4 bases, in that order; junction bases with no gene match: 6. This CDR3 comprises 12 residues. Germline V CDR1 and CDR2: MNHEY, SVGAGI. The CDR3 spells CATPSGGETQYF. Here the CDR3 DNA reads TGTGCCACCCCTTCGGGGGGAGAGACCCAGTACTTC.

This chain links TRBV7-2 with TRBJ2-5; TRBD2 matches at 10 bases. V was clipped by 5 bases and J by 5 bases; unmatched bases: 8. Germline values: CDR1 SGHTA, CDR2 FQGNSA. The CDR3 loop spans 15 amino acids. DNA of the CDR3: TGTGCCAGCAGCCTTCTAGCGGGGGCGAGGGAGACCCAGTACTTC. Its protein product is CASSLLAGARETQYF.

The chain is built from TRBV5-1 and TRBJ1-2; 7 bases match TRBD1. Germline CDR1 SGHRS, CDR2 YFSETQ. J lost 2 bases, V lost 4 bases, and 2 bases had no gene match. The CDR3 has 13 amino acids. The CDR3 is CASSETGNYGYTF. CDR3 in DNA: TGCGCCAGCAGCGAGACAGGGAACTATGGCTACACCTTC. Drawing the rest from reference TRBV5-1 and TRBJ1-2, the complete variable domain is KAGVTQTPRYLIKTRGQQVTLSCSPISGHRSVSWYQQTPGQGLQFLFEYFSETQRNKGNFPGRFSGRQFSNSRSEMNVSTLELGDSALYLCASSETGNYGYTFGSGTRLTVV.

This chain joins TRBV28 and TRBJ1-2, with TRBD1 identical over 11 bases. V trimming: 4 bases; J trimming: 8 bases; junction bases outside the gene matches: 6. Per germline, CDR1 MDHEN and CDR2 SYDVKM. This CDR3 has 14 residues. The CDR3 coding sequence is TGTGCCAGCAGTTCAGGACAGGGGGCGTGGGGCTACACCTTC. Protein product: CASSSGQGAWGYTF.

V and J are TRBV4-3 and TRBJ1-2, with a weak D call TRBD1 (5 bases). The CDR3 length is 14 residues. The V gene's germline CDR1 is LGHNA and CDR2 YSLEER. Trimming removed 1 base at V and 4 bases at J, with 10 bases between. The CDR3 region is CASSQGQGPYGYTF. The CDR3 region has the DNA TGCGCCAGCAGCCAAGGTCAGGGTCCCTATGGCTACACCTTC.